This is a list of T cell receptor beta chains from one sample in a study of shared clonotypes between healthy human individuals. Libraries were prepared by immunoSEQ multiplex PCR; TCRdb keeps only in-frame clonotypes and omits some of them. The sample contains about 500,000 clones, approximately 80% of which appear only once. Material for sequencing was PBMCs. These receptors originate from a woman aged 40-49 years in good health. Some clones in this sample may be carry-over from other donors' samples. CDR3s include the opening cysteine and the closing phenylalanine or tryptophan.

>TRBJ2-4|TRBV5-6
CASSLGTFLAKNIQYF
>TRBJ1-5|TRBV5-1
CASSLDTYQPQHF
>TRBJ2-7|TRBV5-6
CASSPTGAIYEQYF
>TRBJ2-5|TRBV27
CASSLGRGLMMETQYF
>TRBJ1-1|TRBV7-9
CASSLGRGGAFF
>TRBJ2-5|TRBV7-7
CASSVRGGRETQYF
>TRBJ2-2|TRBV6-4
CASSEGGAEITGELFF
>TRBJ2-5|TRBV7-2
CASRKPGGETQYF
>TRBJ1-4|TRBV28
CASRSGTSATNEKLFF
>TRBJ2-2|TRBV7-6
CASSLNLFGGRSAPGELFF